This entry is about one T cell receptor (beta chain). Its target antigen remains unknown. Nothing much larger sits one base from this clone, and base qualities are not available. The TCRbeta CDR3 regions were amplified in a multiplexed two-step PCR with Vbeta-specific forward primers and Jbeta-specific reverse primers. The TCRbeta libraries were sequenced on an Illumina instrument via the immunoSEQ service. On the authors' methods: IMGT annotation was used to assign V, D and J genes, and synthetic CDR3 analogues were used to correct counts for multiplex PCR bias. Repertoire clonality was computed in the immunoSEQ Analyzer as one minus normalized Shannon entropy. Clonal expansion was defined using Fisher's exact test with Benjamini-Hochberg false discovery rate control and a two-tailed threshold of P<0.01. The table was pulled from immuneACCESS by TCRdb, which kept in-frame rearrangements only. Such tables lose some clones; where checked, under half of the loss comes from unresolved V genes, and the rest has no known cause. The D gene and trimming were derived from the DNA, and the V and J assignments and clone size from that table. Present in this sample are under 45,000 clones, roughly nine tenths of which were seen just once. Of the sample, under 0.065% is held by the ten largest clones.

The germline V gene supplies CDR1 MGHRA and CDR2 YSYEKL. Deletion took 1 base off V and 4 bases off J, with a span of 10 bases between the germline ends. The CDR3 runs 14 amino acids, cysteine and phenylalanine included. Only the CDR3 DNA stays, 42 bases, in frame from base 1. The data derive from a study of regulatory dendritic cells for organ transplantation (TCRdb year 2017). Turning to the overall study: The TCRbeta repertoires of sorted naive and memory CD4+ and CD8+ T cells were sequenced before and after allostimulation with regulatory or mature dendritic cells.

Naive T cells were sorted as CD45RA+ and memory T cells as CD45RO+ CD4+ or CD8+ cells by FACS. T cells for TCR sequencing came from two healthy control subjects. Unstimulated sorted T cell subsets were used as baseline controls for the mixed lymphocyte reactions. The Qiagen DNeasy Blood & Tissue Kit was used to extract genomic DNA. Results and caveats for the whole study, not just this receptor: In both subjects, allostimulation led to expansion of memory CD8+ clones, although regulatory dendritic cells appeared to cause more limited expansion than mature dendritic cells did. The authors pointed out considerable heterogeneity between individuals in the alloreactive memory CD8+ T cell pool, and only a couple of subjects were sequenced. Of the resting subsets, memory CD8+ T cells had the largest number of alloreactive TCR clonotypes. Naive CD4+ and CD8+ T cells showed highly diverse repertoires, whereas memory cells were less diverse and memory CD8+ cells were the most oligoclonal.

The sample comprised naive CD4+ T cells from blood. The cell subset or site label of this sample denotes: CD45RA+ naive T cells. Recombination connected TRBV4-1 to TRBJ1-2; the D segment cannot be called with confidence. The clonotype was recovered from a human donor in good health. The CDR3 corresponds to CASSQVPPSYGYTF. The nucleotides read TGCGCCAGCAGCCAAGTCCCACCAAGCTATGGCTACACCTTC.